In this sample, the clone carrying this T cell receptor (beta chain) turned up many times. What it recognizes is unknown. TCRdb reprocessed the multiplex PCR reads with MiXCR, giving one entry per CDR3 protein. In the table there are some 100,000 distinct CDR3 sequences, approximately 21% of which are singletons. This entry is derived from a study of breast tumors, draining lymph nodes, adjacent tissues. The study, taken as a whole, reports: Tumor T cell lymph node origin was a supported hypothesis, not proven.

Axillary draining lymph nodes of breast cancer patients supplied the node samples. This CDR3 contains 13 residues. Germline lookup yields CDR1 SGHDN and CDR2 FVKESK. V lost 5 bases and J 2 bases, leaving 7 bases between the germline ends. The receptor comes from a female donor with breast cancer. Some clones in this sample may be carry-over from other donors' samples. The chain has TRBV14 and TRBJ1-5; D ambiguous. The sequencing input was axillary lymph node tissue. Here the CDR3 DNA reads TGTGCCAGCAGCAAAGGACGCAATCAGCCCCAGCATTTT. It is translated as CASSKGRNQPQHF.